The subject of this entry is one TCR beta chain. The antigen is not known. The CDR3 is 18 amino acids. Germline V gene lookup returns CDR1 SGHTA and CDR2 FQGNSA. The V and J ends lost 4 bases and 3 bases, in that order; junction bases with no gene match: 14. Time point reported: week 11, during vaccination. Vaccination comprised doses that each held 300 ug of mutant IDH1 20-mer peptide, plus topical imiquimod. Sequencing used immunoSEQ multiplex PCR; TCRdb keeps in-frame clones, though not all of them. Of 30,000 to 40,000 clones detected, about four fifths appear once; the ten largest clones hold 2% to 2.5%. This sample stems from a study of a mutant IDH1 vaccine in newly diagnosed glioma. Study summary: The patients received vaccinations eight times, in weeks 1, 3, 5, 7, 11, 15, 19 and 23. Before enrollment, the patients had been treated with radiotherapy alone, temozolomide alone, or both together. Most of them had received both. With temozolomide cycles, or 4-6 weeks after radiotherapy alone, vaccination was started.

The clonotype originates from a man aged 40-49 years with glioma. V is TRBV7-2 and J is TRBJ2-2; 7 bases map to TRBD1. Sample: PBMCs, taken from a glioma patient whose treatment included an IDH1 peptide vaccine. CDR3 loop: CASSSQPGGGSDTGELFF. CDR3 bases: TGTGCCAGCAGCTCGCAGCCAGGGGGTGGTAGTGACACCGGGGAGCTGTTTTTT.